Listed below are T cell receptor beta chains from one sample, sequenced in a study of blood T cell repertoires in COVID-19. Produced via immunoSEQ multiplex PCR; TCRdb's table is partial and in-frame only. Of about 210,000 clones detected, 80% to 85% appear once; the ten largest clones hold 8% to 9%. Sequencing was performed on PBMCs or T cells enriched from blood (not recorded which). The source of these receptors is a woman aged 50 to 65 with acute COVID-19. Both conserved end residues are part of each CDR3. D genes are given only for firm matches. A clone size is listed for some rows: how often the clone was seen (once, few, many), or a class if it is expanded.

J	D	V	size	CDR3	DNA
TRBJ2-7	TRBD1	TRBV14	NA	CASSLGGNPFYEQYF	TGTGCCAGCAGCCTAGGGGGCAATCCCTTCTACGAGCAGTACTTC
TRBJ2-7	NA	TRBV28	NA	CASSRYYEQYF	TGTGCCAGCAGCCGTTACTACGAGCAGTACTTC
TRBJ1-1	NA	TRBV24-1	NA	CATSDSGSGLEAFF	TGTGCCACCAGTGATTCCGGCAGTGGACTCGAAGCTTTCTTT
TRBJ2-4	TRBD1	TRBV18	NA	CASSVTTGVAKNIQYF	TGTGCCAGCTCAGTGACAACAGGGGTTGCCAAAAACATTCAGTACTTC
TRBJ1-2	NA	TRBV6-4	NA	CASSEADGGSSGYTF	TGTGCCAGCAGTGAGGCCGATGGAGGAAGTAGTGGCTACACCTTC
TRBJ2-5	NA	TRBV7-9	NA	CASSYGIQETQYF	TGTGCCAGCAGCTACGGGATTCAAGAGACCCAGTACTTC
TRBJ1-1	NA	TRBV27	few	CASSLTGNTEAFF	TGTGCCAGCAGTTTAACCGGGAACACTGAAGCTTTCTTT
TRBJ1-5	NA	TRBV28	NA	CASSLTPGSNQPQHF	TGTGCCAGCAGTCTGACTCCTGGTAGCAATCAGCCCCAGCATTTT
TRBJ2-7	TRBD2	TRBV7-2	NA	CASSLLAGGPGEQYF	TGTGCCAGCAGCCTCCTAGCGGGGGGGCCTGGGGAGCAGTACTTC
TRBJ2-5	NA	TRBV28	once	CASSTTIGGAQETQYF	TGTGCCAGCAGTACCACTATTGGGGGCGCCCAAGAGACCCAGTACTTC
TRBJ2-7	NA	TRBV5-1	NA	CASSGGAGTPYEQYF	TGCGCCAGCAGCGGGGGGGCGGGGACACCCTACGAGCAGTACTTC
TRBJ1-1	NA	TRBV7-2	NA	CASTLYRDGEAFF	TGTGCCAGCACCCTATACAGGGACGGTGAAGCTTTCTTT
TRBJ2-6	NA	TRBV15	NA	CATSSKTGAGANVLTF	TGTGCCACCAGCTCTAAAACGGGAGCTGGGGCCAACGTCCTGACTTTC
TRBJ1-5	TRBD1	TRBV19	NA	CASTPTHFRGQGDSPWQPQHF	TGTGCCAGTACCCCCACGCACTTCCGAGGGCAGGGGGATTCCCCATGGCAGCCCCAGCATTTT
TRBJ2-2	TRBD2	TRBV7-3	NA	CASSSTSGRMTTGELFF	TGTGCCAGCAGCTCAACTAGCGGGAGAATGACGACCGGGGAGCTGTTTTTT
TRBJ1-5	TRBD1	TRBV18	NA	CASSPTGNNQPQHF	TGTGCCAGCTCACCGACAGGGAATAATCAGCCCCAGCATTTT
TRBJ2-1	NA	TRBV7-2	NA	CASSFRGVGTGEQFF	TGTGCCAGCAGCTTCCGGGGAGTGGGGACTGGGGAGCAGTTCTTC
TRBJ2-5	NA	TRBV5-1	once	CASSSGEPGTGTQYF	TGCGCCAGCAGCTCGGGGGAGCCGGGGACGGGGACCCAGTACTTC
TRBJ2-7	NA	TRBV20-1	NA	CSALRTDEQYF	TGCAGTGCTCTCCGGACAGACGAGCAGTACTTC
TRBJ2-7	TRBD2	TRBV5-1	NA	CASKLGGGVYEQYF	TGCGCCAGCAAATTGGGTGGGGGGGTTTACGAGCAGTACTTC
TRBJ2-1	NA	TRBV19	NA	CASSGPGSMGAEQFF	TGTGCCAGTAGTGGGCCAGGATCGATGGGTGCTGAGCAGTTCTTC
TRBJ1-3	NA	TRBV4-3	NA	CASSQLPRQSSGNTIYF	TGCGCCAGCAGCCAACTACCAAGACAGAGCTCTGGAAACACCATATATTTT
TRBJ1-5	NA	TRBV7-2	NA	CASRPSGPSNQPQHF	TGTGCCAGCAGGCCATCAGGGCCAAGCAATCAGCCCCAGCATTTT
TRBJ1-2	TRBD1	TRBV30	once	CACLPGQGLGTSGYTF	TGTGCCTGCCTGCCGGGACAGGGTTTAGGTACGTCGGGCTACACCTTC
TRBJ2-5	TRBD2	TRBV18	NA	CASSGGLAVLETQYF	TGTGCCAGCTCAGGGGGACTAGCGGTTTTGGAGACCCAGTACTTC
TRBJ2-1	TRBD2	TRBV19	NA	CASSIVTGGSYNEQFF	TGTGCCAGTAGTATTGTGACGGGAGGGTCCTACAATGAGCAGTTCTTC
TRBJ1-1	TRBD1	TRBV5-1	once	CASSLGAGGWDTEAFF	TGCGCCAGCAGCTTGGGGGCAGGGGGATGGGACACTGAAGCTTTCTTT
TRBJ1-1	TRBD1	TRBV6-2/TRBV6-3	NA	CASSVTGLLTEAFF	TGTGCCAGCAGTGTGACAGGGTTACTCACTGAAGCTTTCTTT
TRBJ1-1	NA	TRBV28	NA	CASSFETEVGEAFF	TGTGCCAGCAGTTTCGAGACCGAGGTGGGTGAAGCTTTCTTT
TRBJ2-2	NA	TRBV9	NA	CASSVGLTNTGELFF	TGTGCCAGCAGCGTAGGACTAACGAACACCGGGGAGCTGTTTTTT
TRBJ2-2	NA	TRBV5-4	NA	CASRFALDLTNTGELFF	TGTGCCAGCAGGTTTGCCCTAGACCTTACGAACACCGGGGAGCTGTTTTTT
TRBJ2-7	NA	TRBV28	NA	CASTKGAYEQYF	TGTGCCAGCACAAAGGGGGCCTACGAGCAGTACTTC
TRBJ2-7	TRBD1	TRBV19	NA	CASSIRDRGSYEQYF	TGTGCCAGTAGTATCCGGGACAGAGGCTCCTACGAGCAGTACTTC
TRBJ2-3	TRBD1	TRBV7-8	NA	CASSLRGAGTGAADTQYF	TGTGCCAGCAGCTTAAGGGGAGCCGGGACAGGGGCAGCAGATACGCAGTATTTT
TRBJ1-6	NA	TRBV19	once	CASSRVNSPLHF	TGTGCCAGTAGTCGGGTTAATTCACCCCTCCACTTT
TRBJ1-1	NA	TRBV28	NA	CASSLRGPNTEAFF	TGTGCCAGCAGTTTGAGAGGGCCTAACACTGAAGCTTTCTTT
TRBJ2-5	TRBD2	TRBV28	few	CASSAGTSGGGGETQYF	TGTGCCAGCAGCGCCGGGACTAGCGGGGGTGGCGGAGAGACCCAGTACTTC
TRBJ1-3	NA	TRBV11-2	NA	CASSRLGGKSGNTIYF	TGTGCCAGCAGTCGCTTAGGGGGTAAATCTGGAAACACCATATATTTT
TRBJ1-2	NA	TRBV24-1	NA	CATSGAGTGGYTF	TGTGCCACCAGTGGTGCGGGGACGGGCGGCTACACCTTC
TRBJ2-3	NA	TRBV21-1	once	CASSIPAGSGGRISTDTQYF	TGTGCCAGCAGCATCCCGGCGGGTAGCGGGGGGAGGATTAGCACAGATACGCAGTATTTT
TRBJ1-2	NA	TRBV5-5	NA	CASSLAPGQANYGYTF	TGTGCCAGCAGCTTGGCCCCGGGACAAGCTAACTATGGCTACACCTTC
TRBJ1-5	NA	TRBV2	NA	CASSEEGNQPQHF	TGTGCCAGCAGTGAGGAGGGGAATCAGCCCCAGCATTTT
TRBJ2-3	NA	TRBV7-2	NA	CASSLGGGADTQYF	TGTGCCAGCAGCTTAGGAGGGGGGGCAGATACGCAGTATTTT
TRBJ2-1	TRBD2	TRBV3-1/TRBV3-2	NA	CASSPLPSGGANEQFF	TGTGCCAGCAGCCCCCTTCCTAGCGGGGGGGCCAATGAGCAGTTCTTC
TRBJ2-2	TRBD1	TRBV5-1	once	CASSSTGANTGELFF	TGCGCCAGCAGCTCGACAGGGGCTAACACCGGGGAGCTGTTTTTT
TRBJ2-1	NA	TRBV27	NA	CASCLAAYNEQFF	TGTGCCAGCTGCCTGGCAGCCTACAATGAGCAGTTCTTC
TRBJ2-7	TRBD1	TRBV5-6	NA	CASSLYGDRGSYEQYF	TGTGCCAGCAGCTTGTACGGGGACAGGGGGTCCTACGAGCAGTACTTC
TRBJ2-3	TRBD2	TRBV29-1	once	CSVVSGSNTQYF	TGCAGCGTTGTAAGCGGGAGTAATACGCAGTATTTT
TRBJ1-2	TRBD1	TRBV3-1/TRBV3-2	NA	CASSQVSAGGDGYTF	TGTGCCAGCAGCCAAGTCTCGGCAGGGGGAGATGGCTACACCTTC
TRBJ2-1	TRBD2	TRBV2	NA	CASRDGLAGLNEQFF	TGTGCCAGCAGGGATGGACTAGCGGGGCTTAATGAGCAGTTCTTC
TRBJ2-1	NA	TRBV3-1/TRBV3-2	NA	CASSQVPGEQFF	TGTGCCAGCAGCCAAGTCCCGGGGGAGCAGTTCTTC